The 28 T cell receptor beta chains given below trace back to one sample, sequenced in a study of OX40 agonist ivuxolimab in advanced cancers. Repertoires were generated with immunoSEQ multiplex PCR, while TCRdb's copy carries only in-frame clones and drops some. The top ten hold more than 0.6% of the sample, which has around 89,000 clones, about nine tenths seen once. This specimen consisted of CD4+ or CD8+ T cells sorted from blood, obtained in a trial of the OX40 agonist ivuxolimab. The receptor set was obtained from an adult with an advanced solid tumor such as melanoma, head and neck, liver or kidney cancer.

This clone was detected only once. CDR3 amino acids: CASSPDTGNTIYF. DNA for the CDR3: TGCGCCAGCAGCCCGGATACTGGAAACACCATATATTTT. J is TRBJ1-3 and V is TRBV4-3; D gene ambiguous. The CDR3 totals 13 residues. V lost 4 bases and J lost 2, with 6 bases in between. From germline, CDR1 is LGHNA and CDR2 YSLEER.

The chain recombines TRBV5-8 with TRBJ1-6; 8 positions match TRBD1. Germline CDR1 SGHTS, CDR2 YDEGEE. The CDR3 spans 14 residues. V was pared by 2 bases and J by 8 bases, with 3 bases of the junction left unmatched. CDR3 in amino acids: CASSFGQGDSPLHF. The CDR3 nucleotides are TGTGCCAGCAGCTTCGGACAGGGTGATTCACCCCTCCACTTT.

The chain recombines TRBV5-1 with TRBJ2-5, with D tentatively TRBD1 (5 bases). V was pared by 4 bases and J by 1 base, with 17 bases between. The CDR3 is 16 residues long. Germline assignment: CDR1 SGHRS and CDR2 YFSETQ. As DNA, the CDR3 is TGCGCCAGCAGCCCTCAGGCAGGGTTGGGCCAAGAGACCCAGTACTTC. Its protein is CASSPQAGLGQETQYF.

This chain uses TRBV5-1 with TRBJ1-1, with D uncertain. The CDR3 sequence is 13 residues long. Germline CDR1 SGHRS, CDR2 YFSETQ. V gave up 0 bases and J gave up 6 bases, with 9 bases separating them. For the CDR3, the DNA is TGCGCCAGCAGCTTGGGCGAGGCCGCTGAAGCTTTCTTT. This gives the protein CASSLGEAAEAFF.

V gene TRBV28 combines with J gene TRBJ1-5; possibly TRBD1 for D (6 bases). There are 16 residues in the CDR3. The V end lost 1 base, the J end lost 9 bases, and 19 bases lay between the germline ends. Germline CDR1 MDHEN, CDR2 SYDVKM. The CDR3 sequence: CASSLFLSGGRAPQHF. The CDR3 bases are TGTGCCAGCAGTTTATTCCTGTCGGGGGGCCGGGCGCCCCAGCATTTT.

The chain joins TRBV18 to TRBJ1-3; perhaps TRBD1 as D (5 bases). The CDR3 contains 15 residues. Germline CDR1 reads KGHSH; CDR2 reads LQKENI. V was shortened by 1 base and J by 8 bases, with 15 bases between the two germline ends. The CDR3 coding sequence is TGTGCCAGCTCACCACGAGGGCAGGGTGATTACACCATATATTTT. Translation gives CASSPRGQGDYTIYF.

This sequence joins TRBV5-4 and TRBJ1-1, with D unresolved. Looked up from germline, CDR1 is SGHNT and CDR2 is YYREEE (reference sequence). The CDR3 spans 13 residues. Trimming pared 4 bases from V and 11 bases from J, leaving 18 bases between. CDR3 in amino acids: CASSPEAGYGAFF. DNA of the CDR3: TGTGCCAGCAGCCCCGAGGCGGGATATGGGGCTTTCTTT.

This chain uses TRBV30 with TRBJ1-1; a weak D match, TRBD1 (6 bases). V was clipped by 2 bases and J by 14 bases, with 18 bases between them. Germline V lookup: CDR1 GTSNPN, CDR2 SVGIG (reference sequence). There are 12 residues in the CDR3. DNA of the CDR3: TGTGCCTGGAGTCCCCCGGACAGACGGTTGTTCTTT. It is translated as CAWSPPDRRLFF.

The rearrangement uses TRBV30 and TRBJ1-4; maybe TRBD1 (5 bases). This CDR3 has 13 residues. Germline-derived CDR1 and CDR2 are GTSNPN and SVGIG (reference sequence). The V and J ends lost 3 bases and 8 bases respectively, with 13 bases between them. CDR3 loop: CAWRGGAGEKLFF. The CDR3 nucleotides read TGTGCCTGGAGAGGTGGGGCAGGAGAAAAACTGTTTTTT.

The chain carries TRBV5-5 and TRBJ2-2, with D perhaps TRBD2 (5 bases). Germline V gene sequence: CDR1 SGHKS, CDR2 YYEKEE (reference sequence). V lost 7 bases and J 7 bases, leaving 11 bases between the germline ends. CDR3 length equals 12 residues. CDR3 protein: CASLAEVGELFF. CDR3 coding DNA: TGTGCCAGCCTCGCGGAGGTCGGGGAGCTGTTTTTT.

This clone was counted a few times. Here the CDR3 DNA reads TGTGCCTGGAGTACCCTAGCGGAGACCCAGTACTTC. The encoded protein is CAWSTLAETQYF. V and J are TRBV30 and TRBJ2-5; weak D call: TRBD2 (6 bases). V lost 2 bases and J lost 5, with 9 bases in between. Per germline, CDR1 GTSNPN and CDR2 SVGIG (reference sequence). The CDR3 extends over 12 amino acids.

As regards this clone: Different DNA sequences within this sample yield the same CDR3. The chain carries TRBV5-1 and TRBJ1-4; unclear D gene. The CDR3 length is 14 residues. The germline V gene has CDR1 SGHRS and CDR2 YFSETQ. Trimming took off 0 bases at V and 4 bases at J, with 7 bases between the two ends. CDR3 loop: CASSLGASNEKLFF. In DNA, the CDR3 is TGCGCCAGCAGCTTGGGGGCCAGTAATGAAAAACTGTTTTTT.

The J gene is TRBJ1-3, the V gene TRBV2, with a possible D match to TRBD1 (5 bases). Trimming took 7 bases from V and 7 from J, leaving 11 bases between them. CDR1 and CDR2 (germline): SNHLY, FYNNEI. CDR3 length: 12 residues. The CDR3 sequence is CASTGEGNTIYF. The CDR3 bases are TGTGCCAGCACGGGCGAGGGGAACACCATATATTTT.

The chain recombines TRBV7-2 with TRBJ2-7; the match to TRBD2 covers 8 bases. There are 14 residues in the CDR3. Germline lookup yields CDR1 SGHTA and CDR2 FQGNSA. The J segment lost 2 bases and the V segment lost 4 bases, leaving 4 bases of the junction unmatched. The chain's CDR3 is CASSYSGSTYEQYF. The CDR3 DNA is TGTGCCAGCAGCTACAGCGGGAGTACCTACGAGCAGTACTTC.

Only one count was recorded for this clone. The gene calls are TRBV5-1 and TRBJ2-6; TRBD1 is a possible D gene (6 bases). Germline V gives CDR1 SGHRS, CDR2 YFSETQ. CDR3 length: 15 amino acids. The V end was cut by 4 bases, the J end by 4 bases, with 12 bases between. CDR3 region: CASSPTGTGANVLTF. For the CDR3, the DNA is TGCGCCAGCAGCCCTACAGGGACCGGGGCCAACGTCCTGACTTTC.

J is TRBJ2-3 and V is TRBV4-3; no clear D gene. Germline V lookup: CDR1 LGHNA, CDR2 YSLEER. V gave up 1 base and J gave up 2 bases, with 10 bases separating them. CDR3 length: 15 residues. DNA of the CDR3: TGCGCCAGCAGCCAAGTTAAGGGATCCACAGATACGCAGTATTTT. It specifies CASSQVKGSTDTQYF.

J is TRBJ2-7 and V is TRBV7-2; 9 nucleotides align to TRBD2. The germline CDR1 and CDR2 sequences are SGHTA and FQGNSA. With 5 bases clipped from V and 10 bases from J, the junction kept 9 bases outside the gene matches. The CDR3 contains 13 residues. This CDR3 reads CASSQEAGGLQYF. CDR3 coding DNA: TGTGCCAGCAGCCAGGAGGCGGGGGGGCTTCAGTACTTC.

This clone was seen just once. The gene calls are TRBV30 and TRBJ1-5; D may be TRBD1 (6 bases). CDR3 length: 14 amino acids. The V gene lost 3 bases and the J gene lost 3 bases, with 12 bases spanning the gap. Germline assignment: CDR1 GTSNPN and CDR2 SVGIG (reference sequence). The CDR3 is CAWSPGTINQPQHF. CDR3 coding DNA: TGTGCCTGGAGCCCCGGGACAATCAATCAGCCCCAGCATTTT.

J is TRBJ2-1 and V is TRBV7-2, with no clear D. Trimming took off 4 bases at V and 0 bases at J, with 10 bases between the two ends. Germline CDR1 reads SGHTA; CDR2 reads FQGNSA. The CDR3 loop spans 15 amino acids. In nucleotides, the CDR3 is TGTGCCAGCAGCTCAAGCCCCATCTCCTACAATGAGCAGTTCTTC. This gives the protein CASSSSPISYNEQFF. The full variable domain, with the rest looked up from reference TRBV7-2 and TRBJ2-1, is GAGVSQSPSNKVTEKGKDVELRCDPISGHTALYWYRQSLGQGLEFLIYFQGNSAPDKSGLPSDRFSAERTGGSVSTLTIQRTQQEDSAVYLCASSSSPISYNEQFFGPGTRLTVL.

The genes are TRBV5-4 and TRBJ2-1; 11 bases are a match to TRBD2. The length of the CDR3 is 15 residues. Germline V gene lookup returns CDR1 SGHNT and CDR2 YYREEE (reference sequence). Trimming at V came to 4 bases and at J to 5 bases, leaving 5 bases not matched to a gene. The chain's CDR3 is CASSSTSGGNNEQFF. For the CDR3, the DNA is TGTGCCAGCAGCAGTACTAGCGGGGGTAACAATGAGCAGTTCTTC.

The CDR3 loop is CATLGFRDNSPLHF. The CDR3 region has the DNA TGTGCCACCCTGGGATTCCGGGATAATTCACCCCTCCACTTT. V gene TRBV28 combines with J gene TRBJ1-6; D unresolved. Trimming took off 10 bases at V and 5 bases at J, with 15 bases between the two ends. CDR3 length: 14 residues. Per germline, CDR1 MDHEN and CDR2 SYDVKM. Looking up the rest from reference TRBV28 and TRBJ1-6 gives the full variable domain: DVKVTQSSRYLVKRTGEKVFLECVQDMDHENMFWYRQDPGLGLRLIYFSYDVKMKEKGDIPEGYSVSREKKERFSLILESASTNQTSMYLCATLGFRDNSPLHFGNGTRLTVT.

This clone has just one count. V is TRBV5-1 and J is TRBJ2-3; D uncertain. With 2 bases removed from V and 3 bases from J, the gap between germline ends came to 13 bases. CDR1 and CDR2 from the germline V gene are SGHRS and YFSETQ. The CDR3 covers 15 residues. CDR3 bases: TGCGCCAGCAGCTTCTCCGACTCCGAGACAGATACGCAGTATTTT. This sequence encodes CASSFSDSETDTQYF.

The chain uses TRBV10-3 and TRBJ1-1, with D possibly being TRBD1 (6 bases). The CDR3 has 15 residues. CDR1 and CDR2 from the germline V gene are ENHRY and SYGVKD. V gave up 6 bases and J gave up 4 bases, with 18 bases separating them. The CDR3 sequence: CAISELQGQGTEAFF. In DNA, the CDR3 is TGTGCCATCAGCGAATTACAGGGTCAAGGCACTGAAGCTTTCTTT.

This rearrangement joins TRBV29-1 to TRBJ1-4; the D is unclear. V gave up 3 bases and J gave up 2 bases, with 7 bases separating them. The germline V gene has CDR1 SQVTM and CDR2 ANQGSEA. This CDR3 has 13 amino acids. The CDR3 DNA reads TGCAGCGTTGAGGGTTCGACTAATGAAAAACTGTTTTTT. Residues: CSVEGSTNEKLFF.

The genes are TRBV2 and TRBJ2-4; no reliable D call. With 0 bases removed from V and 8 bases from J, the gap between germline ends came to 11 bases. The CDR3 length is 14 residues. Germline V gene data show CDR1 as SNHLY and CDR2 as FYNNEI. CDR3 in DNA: TGTGCCAGCAGTGAAGCGCTGAGGCTGGACATTCAGTACTTC. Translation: CASSEALRLDIQYF.

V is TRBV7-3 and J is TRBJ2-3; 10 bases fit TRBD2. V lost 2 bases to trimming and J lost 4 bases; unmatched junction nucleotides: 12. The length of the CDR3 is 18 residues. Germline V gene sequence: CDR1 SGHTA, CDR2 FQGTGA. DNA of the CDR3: TGTGCCAGCAGCTTATTACCAGCGGGGGGGCCTTCGGCAGATACGCAGTATTTT. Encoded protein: CASSLLPAGGPSADTQYF.

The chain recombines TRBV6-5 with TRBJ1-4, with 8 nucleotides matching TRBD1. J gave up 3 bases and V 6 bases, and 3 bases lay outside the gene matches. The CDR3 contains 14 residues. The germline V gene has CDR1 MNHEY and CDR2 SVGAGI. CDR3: CASSAGGSNEKLFF. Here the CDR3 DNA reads TGTGCCAGCAGCGCAGGGGGCTCTAATGAAAAACTGTTTTTT.

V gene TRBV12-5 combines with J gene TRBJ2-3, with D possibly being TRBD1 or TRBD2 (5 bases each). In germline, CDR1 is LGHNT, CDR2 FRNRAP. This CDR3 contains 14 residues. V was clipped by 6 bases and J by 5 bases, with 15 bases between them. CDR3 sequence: CASGPGTALDTQYF. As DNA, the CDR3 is TGTGCTAGTGGGCCCGGGACCGCGTTAGATACGCAGTATTTT.